This TCR beta chain is from a study of blood T cells in healthy people across ages. Study-wide context: About one barcoded beta molecule per two T cells was the capture yield of template switching.

Each donor had 8 to 10 milliliters of peripheral blood drawn. Through a sample-barcoded 5' primer and a J-beta primer mix, a second PCR was run for roughly 6 to 11 cycles. TCRdb reanalysed the 5' RACE reads using MiXCR and keeps one entry per CDR3 protein. There are 650,000 to 800,000 distinct CDR3 sequences in the sample; about 42% occur only once, and about 19% lies in the top ten. CDR1 LGHNA and CDR2 YNFKEQ come from the germline V gene. The CDR3 has 16 residues. The junction had 9 bases not matched to a gene; V was cut back by 4 bases and J by 4 bases. The origin of this receptor is a man in his sixties in good health. Specimen: blood. The chain is built from TRBV4-2 and TRBJ2-5; 10 nucleotides align to TRBD2. CDR3 in DNA: TGTGCCAGCAGCCCAGTTGGAGCGGGGGGGTTAGAGACCCAGTACTTC. This codes for CASSPVGAGGLETQYF.